Each of the 4 T cell receptor beta chains below was sequenced from the same sample in a study of blood T cell repertoires in COVID-19. Sequencing used immunoSEQ multiplex PCR; TCRdb keeps in-frame clones, though not all of them. Of about 210,000 clones in the sample, roughly 89% are singletons; the top ten hold approximately 6.2%. Material: peripheral blood. The receptors derive from a man in his sixties who had recovered from COVID-19.

V is TRBV19 and J is TRBJ1-5, with 8 positions matching TRBD1. J gave up 4 bases and V 2 bases, and 1 base lay outside the gene matches. Germline-derived CDR1 and CDR2 are LNHDA and SQIVND (reference sequence). The CDR3 is 14 residues long. The CDR3 DNA reads TGTGCCAGTAGTATACAGGGGGCAAATCAGCCCCAGCATTTT. Its translation: CASSIQGANQPQHF.

The CDR3: CASSSLAGYEQYF. DNA for the CDR3: TGTGCCAGCAGCTCTCTAGCGGGCTACGAGCAGTACTTC. The chain is built from TRBV5-6 and TRBJ2-7, with TRBD2 matching 8 bases. The germline V gene has CDR1 SGHDT and CDR2 YYEEEE. Trimming at V came to 3 bases and at J to 3 bases, leaving 2 bases not matched to a gene. This CDR3 is built from 13 residues.

This clone was detected only a few times. This chain links TRBV6-5 with TRBJ1-1; TRBD1 is a possible D gene (6 bases). The germline gives CDR1 MNHEY, CDR2 SVGAGI. Trimming removed 6 bases from V and 7 bases from J, with 15 bases in between. The CDR3 extends over 13 amino acids. Here the CDR3 reads CASSRDRLREAFF. The CDR3, as DNA: TGTGCCAGCAGCCGTGACAGGTTGCGTGAAGCTTTCTTT.

This clone was seen once. V gene TRBV10-1 combines with J gene TRBJ2-3, with a weak D call TRBD2 (6 bases). Trimming pared 5 bases from V and 3 bases from J, leaving 6 bases between. CDR1 and CDR2 (germline): WNHNN, SYGVQD (reference sequence). This CDR3 contains 12 residues. The CDR3 DNA sequence: TGCGCCAGCAGTAGCGGGACAGATACGCAGTATTTT. Translating gives CASSSGTDTQYF.